The 29 T cell receptor beta chains below come from one sample, sequenced in a study of cytomegalovirus exposure and HLA in healthy donors. The data were produced by immunoSEQ multiplex PCR, yet TCRdb's version contains in-frame clones alone and is incomplete. This sample yields 130,000 to 150,000 clones, of which approximately 93% are seen a single time; about 0.64% belongs to the top ten. Specimen: PBMCs. These receptors all stem from a man younger than 35 in good health and CMV-seronegative.

The gene calls are TRBV10-3 and TRBJ2-6; D possibly corresponds to TRBD2 (5 bases). Trimming shortened V by 0 bases and J by 0 bases, and 12 bases separated the two germline ends. The CDR3 length is 18 residues. CDR1 and CDR2 (germline): ENHRY, SYGVKD. The CDR3: CAISESREWSSGANVLTF. In DNA, the CDR3 is TGTGCCATCAGTGAGTCGAGGGAATGGAGCTCTGGGGCCAACGTCCTGACTTTC.

The genes are TRBV6-4 and TRBJ1-1; no clear D gene. This CDR3 spans 13 amino acids. CDR1 is MRHNA and CDR2 is SNTAGT in the germline V gene. With 4 bases removed from V and 0 bases from J, the gap between germline ends came to 6 bases. CDR3 sequence: CASSAGMNTEAFF. CDR3 in DNA: TGTGCCAGCAGTGCGGGAATGAACACTGAAGCTTTCTTT.

This chain joins TRBV25-1 and TRBJ2-1; the D gene is possibly TRBD2 (6 bases). The CDR3 has 16 residues. Germline CDR1 reads MGHDK; CDR2 reads SYGVNS. V shed 2 bases and J shed 8 bases, with 19 bases lying between them. CDR3 bases: TGTGCCAGCAGTGAACCGCGCGGAGGGGCGATTCATGAGCAGTTCTTC. It codes for CASSEPRGGAIHEQFF.

The count of this clone is one. This chain links TRBV5-4 with TRBJ1-6; D is unclear. The V and J ends lost 6 bases and 0 bases respectively, with 16 bases between them. This CDR3 region has 17 residues. Germline lookup yields CDR1 SGHNT and CDR2 YYREEE (reference sequence). CDR3 loop: CASTRRGTSSYNSPLHF. In DNA form, the CDR3 reads TGTGCCAGCACACGACGGGGTACGAGCTCCTATAATTCACCCCTCCACTTT.

This chain joins TRBV27 and TRBJ1-1; D is unclear. The CDR3 contains 14 residues. From germline, CDR1 is MNHEY and CDR2 SMNVEV (reference sequence). Between the trimmed V and J ends, which lost 5 bases and 3 bases, there was a span of 13 bases. DNA for the CDR3: TGTGCCAGCAGTCCCGGACTGAGTTACACTGAAGCTTTCTTT. This sequence encodes CASSPGLSYTEAFF.

The chain is built from TRBV9 and TRBJ2-1; D might be TRBD2 (6 bases). The V end lost 3 bases, the J end lost 8 bases, and 18 bases lay between the germline ends. CDR1 is SGDLS and CDR2 is YYNGEE in the germline V gene. This CDR3 contains 15 residues. The CDR3 sequence is CASSGGLPRHDEQFF. The CDR3 coding sequence is TGTGCCAGCAGCGGAGGACTACCCCGACACGATGAGCAGTTCTTC.

V gene TRBV27 combines with J gene TRBJ1-6; no clear D. The germline CDR1 and CDR2 sequences are MNHEY and SMNVEV (reference sequence). Trimming shortened V by 4 bases and J by 7 bases, and 11 bases separated the two germline ends. This CDR3 has 14 residues. This CDR3 reads CASSSFPGNSPLHF. CDR3 DNA: TGTGCCAGCAGTTCTTTTCCCGGGAATTCACCCCTCCACTTT.

The chain couples TRBV29-1 to TRBJ1-1; 7 bases line up with TRBD1. Germline V gene lookup returns CDR1 SQVTM and CDR2 ANQGSEA. The CDR3 runs 15 residues. The J segment lost 7 bases and the V segment lost 5 bases, leaving 16 bases of the junction unmatched. CDR3 nucleotides: TGCAGCGTTCTCCAAATTGTGGGCAGGGGGATTGAAGCTTTCTTT. This codes for CSVLQIVGRGIEAFF.

The chain carries TRBV7-8 and TRBJ2-1; 11 bases are shared with TRBD2. The CDR3 is 18 amino acids. The trim removed 5 bases at V and 4 bases at J, leaving 13 bases unmatched. Germline V gene lookup returns CDR1 SGHVS and CDR2 FQNEAQ. The CDR3 region has the DNA TGTGCCAGCAGCCCAACGGCGGGGGGGACTAGCGGTTACAATGAGCAGTTCTTC. It yields the protein CASSPTAGGTSGYNEQFF.

The chain is built from TRBV27 and TRBJ1-4, with TRBD1 matching 8 bases. The CDR3 covers 14 residues. Germline values: CDR1 MNHEY, CDR2 SMNVEV (reference sequence). V trimming: 6 bases; J trimming: 3 bases; junction bases outside the gene matches: 3. Here the CDR3 reads CASSETGANEKLFF. CDR3 nucleotides: TGTGCCAGCAGCGAGACAGGGGCTAATGAAAAACTGTTTTTT.

This chain joins TRBV30 and TRBJ2-3, with 8 bases lining up with TRBD2. CDR1 and CDR2 from the germline V gene are GTSNPN and SVGIG (reference sequence). CDR3 length equals 17 residues. V lost 2 bases, J lost 3 bases, and 13 bases stayed unmatched. The CDR3 spells CAWSQTKLGLETDTQYF. CDR3 DNA: TGTGCCTGGAGTCAAACTAAGTTGGGACTAGAAACAGATACGCAGTATTTT. Variable domain in full (rest from reference TRBV30 and TRBJ2-3): SQTIHQWPATLVQPVGSPLSLECTVEGTSNPNLYWYRQAAGRGLQLLFYSVGIGQISSEVPQNLSASRPQDRQFILSSKKLLLSDSGFYLCAWSQTKLGLETDTQYFGPGTRLTVL.

This rearrangement joins TRBV7-8 to TRBJ2-3, with 7 bases identical to TRBD2. V was pared by 6 bases and J by 4 bases, with 10 bases of the junction left unmatched. Germline CDR1 SGHVS, CDR2 FQNEAQ. The CDR3 spans 15 residues. The CDR3 DNA is TGTGCCAGCAGGGTCTATACGGGGGGTCCAGATACGCAGTATTTT. This codes for CASRVYTGGPDTQYF.

The chain is built from TRBV9 and TRBJ1-5; tentative D call: TRBD1 (5 bases). This CDR3 is 17 amino acids long. Germline assignment: CDR1 SGDLS and CDR2 YYNGEE. The ends were cut back, 2 bases at V and 2 bases at J, with 17 bases in the middle. The CDR3 loop is CASSVGAGNEGNQPQHF. CDR3 sequence (DNA): TGTGCCAGCAGCGTTGGGGCAGGGAATGAGGGCAATCAGCCCCAGCATTTT.

V usage is TRBV6-1 and J usage is TRBJ2-7, with a weak D call TRBD2 (5 bases). Trimming removed 6 bases from V and 3 bases from J, with 12 bases in between. The CDR3 is made up of 13 amino acids. Germline lookup yields CDR1 MNHNS and CDR2 SASEGT. The CDR3 region is CASSPRRGYEQYF. DNA for the CDR3: TGTGCCAGCAGCCCCCGACGGGGCTACGAGCAGTACTTC.

The rearrangement joins TRBV9 to TRBJ2-1, with TRBD2 matching 7 bases. The length of the CDR3 is 18 residues. CDR1 and CDR2 from the germline V gene are SGDLS and YYNGEE. Trimming took 0 bases from V and 7 from J; bases not matched to a gene: 16. The CDR3 DNA reads as TGTGCCAGCAGCGTAGGGCTGGGAGGGTTTACCACGGGGAATGAGCAGTTCTTC. Amino acids: CASSVGLGGFTTGNEQFF.

This chain uses TRBV7-9 with TRBJ2-5; D perhaps matches TRBD2 (6 bases). The CDR3 extends over 16 amino acids. Looked up from germline, CDR1 is SEHNR and CDR2 is FQNEAQ (reference sequence). Between the trimmed V and J ends, which lost 1 base and 5 bases, there was a span of 17 bases. CDR3 nucleotide sequence: TGTGCCAGCAGCTTAGTTTTTAGCGGTTTGGCGGAGACCCAGTACTTC. This codes for CASSLVFSGLAETQYF.

The chain employs TRBV19 and TRBJ1-4, with TRBD1 matching 9 bases. Germline V gene sequence: CDR1 LNHDA, CDR2 SQIVND (reference sequence). The CDR3 runs to 14 residues. The trim removed 3 bases at V and 8 bases at J, leaving 4 bases unmatched. The CDR3 sequence: CASSMDRGIEKLFF. The CDR3 region has the DNA TGTGCCAGTAGTATGGACAGGGGTATCGAAAAACTGTTTTTT.

This chain connects TRBV6-1 to TRBJ2-2; D possibly corresponds to TRBD1 (6 bases). The length of the CDR3 is 14 residues. V dropped 8 bases and J dropped 5 bases, with 15 bases sitting between them. Germline CDR1 is MNHNS and CDR2 is SASEGT. For the CDR3, the DNA is TGTGCCAGCTTTACGTGGACAGCTACCGGGGAGCTGTTTTTT. It translates to CASFTWTATGELFF.

The gene calls are TRBV19 and TRBJ2-1, with 7 bases matching TRBD2. Trimming cost V 6 bases and J 10 bases; bases outside gene matches: 15. Germline values: CDR1 LNHDA, CDR2 SQIVND (reference sequence). CDR3 length: 15 amino acids. CDR3 sequence: CASRAPGGGSYEQFF. The CDR3 nucleotides read TGTGCCAGTAGGGCCCCGGGGGGAGGGTCGTACGAGCAGTTCTTC.

This clone is a singleton in its sample. The CDR3 DNA reads as TGTGCCAGCAGTCCCTACCTCGGACAGGCCAATGAGCAGTTCTTC. Amino acids: CASSPYLGQANEQFF. This chain uses TRBV27 with TRBJ2-1, with 7 bases fitting TRBD1. J lost 6 bases, V lost 5 bases, and 10 bases had no gene match. The CDR3 totals 15 residues. Germline V gives CDR1 MNHEY, CDR2 SMNVEV (reference sequence).

J is TRBJ2-2 and V is TRBV21-1; TRBD1, the D gene given by the table, was not confirmed from the DNA. TRBV21-1 is reported as a pseudogene. The CDR3 covers 17 residues. The CDR3 DNA reads as TGTGCCAGCACCCAGACGAACAGAGTTACGAACACCGGGGAGCTGTTTTTT. Translating gives CASTQTNRVTNTGELFF.

CDR3 sequence reads: CASSQQGNSNQPQHF. In nucleotides, the CDR3 is TGTGCCAGCAGCCAACAGGGAAATAGCAATCAGCCCCAGCATTTT. The chain employs TRBV7-8 and TRBJ1-5; a possible D gene is TRBD1 (6 bases). The CDR3 has 15 amino acids. Trimming took 5 bases from V and 0 from J, leaving 11 bases between them. Germline lookup yields CDR1 SGHVS and CDR2 FQNEAQ.

Details on this clone: One junction end does not reproduce the germline sequence, and a read error may be involved. The rearrangement joins TRBV29-1 to TRBJ1-1; 7 nucleotides line up with TRBD1. Germline assignment: CDR1 SQVTM and CDR2 ANQGSEA. The CDR3 spans 14 residues. DNA of the CDR3: TGCAGCGCCCGGTCCGGGACAGCGAACGCTGAAGCTTTCTTT. Translated, it gives CSARSGTANAEAFF.

In its sample, this clone was seen once. The genes are TRBV7-9 and TRBJ2-4; D might be TRBD1 (6 bases). This CDR3 is 14 amino acids long. Germline V gene lookup returns CDR1 SEHNR and CDR2 FQNEAQ (reference sequence). V shed 5 bases and J shed 5 bases, with 13 bases lying between them. The CDR3 nucleotides are TGTGCCAGCAGCCCTAGGACAGAACAAAACATTCAGTACTTC. It is translated as CASSPRTEQNIQYF.

The rearrangement joins TRBV5-1 to TRBJ2-3, with 9 positions matching TRBD1. The CDR3 runs to 21 residues. Germline V gene lookup returns CDR1 SGHRS and CDR2 YFSETQ. V shed 4 bases, J shed 4 bases, and the junction held 25 bases outside the gene matches. CDR3 region: CASSVAPGQGLLATPPDTQYF. For the CDR3, the DNA is TGCGCCAGCAGCGTAGCCCCGGGACAGGGTTTACTAGCGACCCCCCCAGATACGCAGTATTTT.

The chain uses TRBV9 and TRBJ1-1; 7 bases align to TRBD1. Germline values: CDR1 SGDLS, CDR2 YYNGEE. Trimming took 3 bases from V and 3 from J; bases not matched to a gene: 5. The CDR3 is 14 amino acids. DNA of the CDR3: TGTGCCAGCAGCGGACAGGGATGGGACACTGAAGCTTTCTTT. Its translation: CASSGQGWDTEAFF.

J is TRBJ2-1 and V is TRBV5-4, with D tentatively TRBD1 (5 bases). V dropped 0 bases and J dropped 10 bases, with 14 bases sitting between them. This CDR3 comprises 14 residues. CDR1 is SGHNT, CDR2 YYREEE, per germline (reference sequence). The CDR3 protein is CASSLEAGLDEQFF. CDR3 in DNA: TGTGCCAGCAGCTTGGAGGCAGGGTTGGACGAGCAGTTCTTC.

The chain joins TRBV19 to TRBJ1-5, with 8 bases that match TRBD1. Germline values: CDR1 LNHDA, CDR2 SQIVND (reference sequence). This CDR3 is built from 16 residues. The junction had 8 bases not matched to a gene; V was cut back by 4 bases and J by 3 bases. The CDR3 sequence: CASSRRTGSVNQPQHF. The CDR3 DNA reads as TGTGCCAGTAGTAGGCGGACAGGGTCGGTCAATCAGCCCCAGCATTTT.

The chain recombines TRBV27 with TRBJ2-3; D perhaps matches TRBD2 (5 bases). This CDR3 has 15 amino acids. V lost 1 base, J lost 3 bases, and 11 bases lay in between. Germline V gene data show CDR1 as MNHEY and CDR2 as SMNVEV (reference sequence). CDR3 region: CASSLYLGKTDTQYF. CDR3 in DNA: TGTGCCAGCAGTTTATATCTCGGGAAGACAGATACGCAGTATTTT.